Sequencing of this T cell receptor (beta chain) was carried out in a study of T cell changes during pregnancy in multiple sclerosis. Here immunoSEQ multiplex PCR was the method, and the copy in TCRdb shows in-frame clones only, minus some. The sample has some 34,000 clones; around 93% are singletons. Germline V gene sequence: CDR1 GTSNPN, CDR2 SVGIG (reference sequence). The CDR3 runs 13 residues. V was pared by 4 bases and J by 5 bases, with 9 bases between. The source material was CD4+ T cells from peripheral blood mononuclear cells, sampled in the third trimester of pregnancy. The chain carries TRBV30 and TRBJ1-6; D perhaps matches TRBD1 (6 bases). The receptor was derived from a female donor in good health, enrolled as a control in a pregnancy study. The CDR3 DNA follows: TGTGCCTGGAACAGGGAACATAATTCACCCCTCCACTTT. The encoded protein is CAWNREHNSPLHF.